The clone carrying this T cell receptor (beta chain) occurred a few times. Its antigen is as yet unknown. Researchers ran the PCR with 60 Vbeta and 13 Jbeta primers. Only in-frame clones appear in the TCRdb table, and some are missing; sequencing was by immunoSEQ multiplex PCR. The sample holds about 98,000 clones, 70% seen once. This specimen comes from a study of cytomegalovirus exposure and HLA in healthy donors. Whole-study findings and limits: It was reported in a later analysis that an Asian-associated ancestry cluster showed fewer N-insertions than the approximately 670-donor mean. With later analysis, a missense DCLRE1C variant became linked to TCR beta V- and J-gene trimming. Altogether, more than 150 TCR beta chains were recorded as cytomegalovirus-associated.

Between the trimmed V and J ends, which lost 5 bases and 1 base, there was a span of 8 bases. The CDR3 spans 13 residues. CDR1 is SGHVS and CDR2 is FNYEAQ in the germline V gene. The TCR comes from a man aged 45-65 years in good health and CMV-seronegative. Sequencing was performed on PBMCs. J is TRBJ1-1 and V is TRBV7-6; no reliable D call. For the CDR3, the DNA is TGTGCCAGCAGCCGTAGTGAGAACACTGAAGCTTTCTTT. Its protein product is CASSRSENTEAFF. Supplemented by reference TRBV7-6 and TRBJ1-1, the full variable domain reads GAGVSQSPRYKVTKRGQDVALRCDPISGHVSLYWYRQALGQGPEFLTYFNYEAQQDKSGLPNDRFSAERPEGSISTLTIQRTEQRDSAMYRCASSRSENTEAFFGQGTRLTVV.